One and the same sample provided the 17 T cell receptor beta chains below, sequenced in a study of T cells in Graves' hyperthyroidism and ophthalmopathy. RNA transcripts gave rise to amplified TCR beta CDR3 regions. Using the HTBI primer set, a first-round RT-PCR was run on the TCR CDR3. MiXCR, run by TCRdb on the multiplex PCR reads, gives a single entry per CDR3 protein. Of a few hundred thousand distinct CDR3 sequences listed, 15% to 18% were seen once; the top ten hold approximately 7.5%. Sequencing was performed on blood. The source of these receptors is a young woman with Graves' hyperthyroidism.

CDR3 in DNA: TGTGCCAGCAGCTTGGAAGACCTTCGGGAAAAACTGTTTTTT. As protein: CASSLEDLREKLFF. The rearrangement uses TRBV7-8 and TRBJ1-4; no firm D call. V lost 3 bases to trimming and J lost 8 bases, with 13 bases between them. The V gene's germline CDR1 is SGHVS and CDR2 FQNEAQ. The CDR3 sequence is 14 residues long.

This clonotype was observed many times. The CDR3: CASSLERDTEQFF. In DNA form, the CDR3 reads TGTGCCAGCAGCTTGGAGCGGGACACTGAGCAGTTCTTC. The rearrangement uses TRBV11-3 and TRBJ2-1; D is possibly TRBD2 (7 bases). CDR1 is SGHNT, CDR2 YENEEA, per germline. CDR3 length equals 13 residues. V lost 3 bases and J lost 9, with 12 bases in between.

This clonotype was recorded only once. V and J are TRBV30 and TRBJ2-1; no clear D gene. Germline V gene lookup returns CDR1 GTSNPN and CDR2 SVGIG (reference sequence). V was cut by 3 bases and J by 8 bases, with 11 bases left in between. The CDR3 is 12 amino acids. CDR3 region: CAWRAHSYEQFF. CDR3 sequence (DNA): TGTGCCTGGAGGGCACATTCCTATGAGCAGTTCTTC.

This clonotype was recorded many times. V and J are TRBV7-6 and TRBJ2-7; D may be TRBD2 (6 bases). The CDR3 length is 15 residues. The ends were cut back, 6 bases at V and 7 bases at J, with 22 bases in the middle. Germline V CDR1 and CDR2: SGHVS, FNYEAQ. CDR3 amino acids: CASRATLDGGREQYF. The CDR3 nucleotides are TGTGCCAGCAGGGCCACCCTTGACGGGGGTAGGGAGCAGTACTTC.

The gene calls are TRBV6-1 and TRBJ1-2; the D gene is possibly TRBD1 (6 bases). CDR1 MNHNS and CDR2 SASEGT come from the germline V gene. The CDR3 is made up of 16 amino acids. The V end was cut by 0 bases, the J end by 4 bases, with 15 bases between. The CDR3 DNA sequence: TGTGCCAGCAGTGAAGCGGCACAGGGAAGATTCTATGGCTACACCTTC. Protein sequence: CASSEAAQGRFYGYTF.

Points on this clonotype: A read error is possible here, since a much larger clone lies one base away. This CDR3 is missing its conserved last phenylalanine or tryptophan, likely due to a read error. This sequence joins TRBV15 and TRBJ2-4; 8 bases align to TRBD1. The trim removed 0 bases at V and 4 bases at J, leaving 2 bases unmatched. The CDR3 has 15 residues. Germline V gene data show CDR1 as LNHNV and CDR2 as YYDKDF (reference sequence). The CDR3 coding sequence is TGTGCCACCAGCAGAGAGGGACAGGCGAAAAACATTCAGTACCTC. Amino acid sequence: CATSREGQAKNIQYL.

This clonotype was observed many times. The rearrangement uses TRBV10-3 and TRBJ1-1, with 12 bases fitting TRBD1. The CDR3 length is 14 residues. Trimming took 8 bases from V and 1 from J; bases not matched to a gene: 2. Looked up from germline, CDR1 is ENHRY and CDR2 is SYGVKD. CDR3 amino acids: CAIGTGGPNTEAFF. CDR3 in DNA: TGTGCCATCGGGACAGGGGGCCCGAACACTGAAGCTTTCTTT.

This chain connects TRBV20-1 to TRBJ2-2, with D perhaps being TRBD1 or TRBD2 (6 bases each). V was cut by 0 bases and J by 5 bases, with 19 bases left in between. CDR1 is DFQATT and CDR2 is SNEGSKA in the germline V gene (reference sequence). The CDR3 covers 17 residues. This chain's CDR3 is CSARDNPGTGATGELFF. The DNA for the CDR3 is TGCAGTGCTAGAGATAACCCCGGGACGGGGGCAACCGGGGAGCTGTTTTTT.

This clonotype came up many times. The gene calls are TRBV28 and TRBJ1-2; 8 bases line up with TRBD1. The CDR3 extends over 15 amino acids. The trim removed 3 bases at V and 5 bases at J, leaving 8 bases unmatched. Germline V gene sequence: CDR1 MDHEN, CDR2 SYDVKM. Here the CDR3 DNA reads TGTGCCAGCAGTTTTGTATCGGGACAGGCTTATGGCTACACCTTC. Its translation is CASSFVSGQAYGYTF.

This clonotype appeared many times. The chain carries TRBV5-1 and TRBJ2-6; a weak D match, TRBD2 (5 bases). V was clipped by 2 bases and J by 4 bases, with 19 bases between them. Per germline, CDR1 SGHRS and CDR2 YFSETQ. The CDR3 is made up of 18 amino acids. The CDR3 sequence: CASSFSAGRTRGANVLTF. The DNA of the CDR3 is TGCGCCAGCAGCTTCTCCGCGGGCCGTACTAGGGGGGCCAACGTCCTGACTTTC.

Details on this clonotype: A read error may produce the germline difference seen at one junction end. The chain carries TRBV11-2 and TRBJ2-4; D is uncertain. Germline CDR1 is SGHAT and CDR2 is FQNNGV. This CDR3 is 15 amino acids long. CDR3 loop: CASNLPGWAKNIQYF. DNA for the CDR3: TGTGCCAGCAACTTACCCGGGTGGGCCAAAAACATTCAGTACTTC.

This clonotype was detected ten times or more. The chain links TRBV11-2 to TRBJ1-2; 11 nucleotides agree with TRBD1. Unmatched junction bases numbered 7, after V lost 5 bases and J lost 5 bases. The CDR3 consists of 15 residues. CDR1 is SGHAT, CDR2 FQNNGV, per germline. The CDR3: CASSPDGQGAYGYTF. CDR3 in DNA: TGTGCCAGCAGCCCTGACGGACAGGGGGCTTATGGCTACACCTTC.

The sample holds many counts of this clonotype. The chain is built from TRBV28 and TRBJ1-2; tentative D call: TRBD1 (5 bases). There are 12 residues in the CDR3. The V gene lost 4 bases and the J gene lost 7 bases, with 10 bases spanning the gap. Germline V gene lookup returns CDR1 MDHEN and CDR2 SYDVKM. The CDR3 here is CASSSQGFGYTF. For the CDR3, the DNA is TGTGCCAGCAGTTCCCAGGGTTTTGGCTACACCTTC.

The V and J genes are TRBV14 and TRBJ2-1; 14 bases line up with TRBD2. Germline V gene data show CDR1 as SGHDN and CDR2 as FVKESK. Trimming at V came to 3 bases and at J to 9 bases, leaving 7 bases not matched to a gene. The CDR3 totals 16 residues. In nucleotides, the CDR3 is TGTGCCAGCAGCCACGGACTAGCGGGAGGTCGAGGTGAGCAGTTCTTC. This sequence encodes CASSHGLAGGRGEQFF.

This clonotype showed up many times. The rearrangement links TRBV9 to TRBJ1-2; maybe TRBD1 (6 bases). V was shortened by 2 bases and J by 8 bases, with 13 bases between the two germline ends. The CDR3 runs 13 residues. Germline-derived CDR1 and CDR2 are SGDLS and YYNGEE. This CDR3 reads CASSVHYGGGYTF. The CDR3 DNA sequence: TGTGCCAGCAGCGTCCACTATGGGGGCGGCTACACCTTC.

Many counts were recorded for this clonotype. This chain connects TRBV6-1 to TRBJ1-5; no clear D. The CDR3 sequence is 16 residues long. Germline values: CDR1 MNHNS, CDR2 SASEGT. Deletions cut 6 bases from V and 0 bases from J, with 15 bases between. The CDR3 DNA follows: TGTGCCAGCAGGAGGGAACCCCGCGGTAGCAATCAGCCCCAGCATTTT. Encoded protein: CASRREPRGSNQPQHF.

With respect to this clonotype: This could be a read error, since a much larger clone is one nucleotide away. V and J are TRBV7-3 and TRBJ1-3; no clear D. Germline assignment: CDR1 SGHTA and CDR2 FQGTGA. V shed 8 bases and J shed 2 bases, with 10 bases lying between them. There are 13 residues in the CDR3. The CDR3 bases are TGTGCCAGCGGCCGAGGGCCTGGAAACACCATATATTTT. It yields the protein CASGRGPGNTIYF.